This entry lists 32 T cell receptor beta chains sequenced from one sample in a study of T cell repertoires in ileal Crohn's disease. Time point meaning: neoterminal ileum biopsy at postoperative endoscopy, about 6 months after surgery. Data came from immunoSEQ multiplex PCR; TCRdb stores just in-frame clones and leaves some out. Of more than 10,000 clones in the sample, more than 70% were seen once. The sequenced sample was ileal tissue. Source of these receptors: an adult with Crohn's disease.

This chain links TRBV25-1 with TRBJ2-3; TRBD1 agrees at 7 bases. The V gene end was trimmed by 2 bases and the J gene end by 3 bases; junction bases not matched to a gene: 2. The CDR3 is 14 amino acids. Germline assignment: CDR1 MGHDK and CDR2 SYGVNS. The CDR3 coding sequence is TGTGCCAGCAGTGAAGGGGGACAGACAGATACGCAGTATTTT. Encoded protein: CASSEGGQTDTQYF.

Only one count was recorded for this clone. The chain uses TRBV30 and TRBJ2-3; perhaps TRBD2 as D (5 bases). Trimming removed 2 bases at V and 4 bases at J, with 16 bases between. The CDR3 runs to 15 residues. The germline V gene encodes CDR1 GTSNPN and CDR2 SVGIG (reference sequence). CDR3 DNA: TGTGCCTGGAGTCGCCCTGGCGGGCTCCCAGATACGCAGTATTTT. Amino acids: CAWSRPGGLPDTQYF.

CDR3 bases: TGTGCCAGCAGCCCTCTAGCGGGGTCCTACGAGCAGTACTTC. Protein sequence: CASSPLAGSYEQYF. This chain uses TRBV11-1 with TRBJ2-7, with 9 bases identical to TRBD2. V dropped 5 bases and J dropped 1; count of bases not matched to a gene: 3. The CDR3 extends over 14 amino acids. The V gene's germline CDR1 is SGHAT and CDR2 FQDESV (reference sequence).

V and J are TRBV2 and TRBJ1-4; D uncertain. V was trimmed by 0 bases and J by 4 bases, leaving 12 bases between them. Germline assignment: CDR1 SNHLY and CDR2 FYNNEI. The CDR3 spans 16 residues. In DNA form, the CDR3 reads TGTGCCAGCAGTGAAGCTCGGAGGCCCGGTAATGAAAAACTGTTTTTT. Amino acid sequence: CASSEARRPGNEKLFF.

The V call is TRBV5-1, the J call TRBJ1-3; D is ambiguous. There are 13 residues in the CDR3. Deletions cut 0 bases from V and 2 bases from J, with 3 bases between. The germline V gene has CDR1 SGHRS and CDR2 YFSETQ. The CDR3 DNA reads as TGCGCCAGCAGCTTGGCGGCTGGAAACACCATATATTTT. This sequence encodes CASSLAAGNTIYF.

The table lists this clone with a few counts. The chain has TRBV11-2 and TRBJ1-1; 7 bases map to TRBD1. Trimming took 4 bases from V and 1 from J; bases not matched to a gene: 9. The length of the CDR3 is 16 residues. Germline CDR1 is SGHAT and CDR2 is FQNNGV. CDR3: CASSSLARTGNTEAFF. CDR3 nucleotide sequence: TGTGCCAGCAGCTCCCTAGCCCGGACAGGGAACACTGAAGCTTTCTTT.

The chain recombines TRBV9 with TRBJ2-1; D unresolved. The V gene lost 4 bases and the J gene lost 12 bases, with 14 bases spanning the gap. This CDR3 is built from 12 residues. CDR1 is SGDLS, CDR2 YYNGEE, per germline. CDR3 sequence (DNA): TGTGCCAGCAGCTCCAATGGAGCGACGCAGTTCTTC. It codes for CASSSNGATQFF.

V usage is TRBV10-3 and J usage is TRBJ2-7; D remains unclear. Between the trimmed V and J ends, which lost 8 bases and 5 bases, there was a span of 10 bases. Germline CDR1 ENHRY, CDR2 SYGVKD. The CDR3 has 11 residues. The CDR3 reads CAIGRIHEQYF. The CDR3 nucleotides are TGTGCCATCGGCAGGATCCACGAGCAGTACTTC.

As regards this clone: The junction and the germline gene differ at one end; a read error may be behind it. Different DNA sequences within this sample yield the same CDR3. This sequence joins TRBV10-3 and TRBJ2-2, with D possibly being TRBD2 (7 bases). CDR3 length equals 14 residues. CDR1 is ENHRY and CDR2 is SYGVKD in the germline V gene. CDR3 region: CAISPRGDTGELFF. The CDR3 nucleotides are TGTGCCATCAGTCCACGGGGGGACACCGGGGAGTTGTTTTTT.

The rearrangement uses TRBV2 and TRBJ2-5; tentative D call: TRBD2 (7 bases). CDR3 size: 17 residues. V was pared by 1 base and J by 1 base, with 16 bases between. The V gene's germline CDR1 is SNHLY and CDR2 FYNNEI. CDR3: CASSEVGRGKIQETQYF. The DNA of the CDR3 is TGTGCCAGCAGTGAAGTGGGGAGGGGGAAGATCCAAGAGACCCAGTACTTC.

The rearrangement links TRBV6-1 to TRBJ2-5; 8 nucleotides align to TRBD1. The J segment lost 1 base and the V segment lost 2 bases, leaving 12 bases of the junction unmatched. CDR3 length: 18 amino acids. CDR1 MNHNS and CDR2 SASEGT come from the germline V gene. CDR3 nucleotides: TGTGCCAGCAGTGAACAGGGGGCATCTTATGGAGCCCAAGAGACCCAGTACTTC. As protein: CASSEQGASYGAQETQYF.

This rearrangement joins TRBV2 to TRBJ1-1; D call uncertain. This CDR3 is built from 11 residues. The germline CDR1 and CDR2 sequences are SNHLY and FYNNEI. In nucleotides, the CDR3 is TGTGCAAGAGCATGGAACACTGAAGCTTTCTTT. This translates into CARAWNTEAFF.

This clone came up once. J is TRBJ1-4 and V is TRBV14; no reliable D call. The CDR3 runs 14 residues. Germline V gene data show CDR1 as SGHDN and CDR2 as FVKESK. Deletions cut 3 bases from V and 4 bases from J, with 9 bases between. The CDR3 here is CASSHREINEKLFF. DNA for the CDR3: TGTGCCAGCAGCCATCGGGAGATTAATGAAAAACTGTTTTTT.

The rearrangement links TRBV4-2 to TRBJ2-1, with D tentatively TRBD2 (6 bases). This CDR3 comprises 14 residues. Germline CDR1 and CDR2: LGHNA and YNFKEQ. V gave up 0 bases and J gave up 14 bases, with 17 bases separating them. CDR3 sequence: CASSQDQWGLIEFF. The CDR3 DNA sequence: TGTGCCAGCAGCCAAGACCAGTGGGGACTGATTGAGTTCTTC.

CDR3 coding DNA: TGCGCCAGCAGCTTGCTGACTGCCTTGCAGCGGGAGAGGGCGTACGAGCAGTACTTC. Its protein product is CASSLLTALQRERAYEQYF. The chain is built from TRBV5-1 and TRBJ2-7; TRBD2 matches at 8 bases. Trimming took 1 base from V and 4 from J; bases not matched to a gene: 19. The germline CDR1 and CDR2 sequences are SGHRS and YFSETQ. The CDR3 totals 19 residues.

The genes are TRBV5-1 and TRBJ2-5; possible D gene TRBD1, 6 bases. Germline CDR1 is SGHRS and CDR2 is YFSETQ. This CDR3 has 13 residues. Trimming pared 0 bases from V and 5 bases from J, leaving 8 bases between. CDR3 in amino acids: CASSLAQGETQYF. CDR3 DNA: TGCGCCAGCAGCTTGGCCCAGGGGGAGACCCAGTACTTC.

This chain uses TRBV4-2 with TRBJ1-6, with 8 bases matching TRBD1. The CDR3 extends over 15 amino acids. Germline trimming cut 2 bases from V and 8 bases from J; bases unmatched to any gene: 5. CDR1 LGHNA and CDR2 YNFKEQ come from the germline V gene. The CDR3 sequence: CASSQRQGSDSPLHF. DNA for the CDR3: TGTGCCAGCAGCCAACGACAGGGGTCGGATTCACCCCTCCACTTT.

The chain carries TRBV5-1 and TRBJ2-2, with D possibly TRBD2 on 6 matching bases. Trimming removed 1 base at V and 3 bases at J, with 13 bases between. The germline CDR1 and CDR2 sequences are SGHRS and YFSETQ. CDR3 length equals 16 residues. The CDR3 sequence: CASSLRAGLDTGELFF. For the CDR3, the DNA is TGCGCCAGCAGCTTGAGGGCGGGACTCGACACCGGGGAGCTGTTTTTT.

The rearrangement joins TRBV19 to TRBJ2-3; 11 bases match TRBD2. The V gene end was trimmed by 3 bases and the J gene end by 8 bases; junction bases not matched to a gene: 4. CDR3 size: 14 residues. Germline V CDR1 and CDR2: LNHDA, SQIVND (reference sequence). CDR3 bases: TGTGCCAGTAGTATTCGGCTAGCGGGAGGTACGCAGTATTTT. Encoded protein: CASSIRLAGGTQYF.

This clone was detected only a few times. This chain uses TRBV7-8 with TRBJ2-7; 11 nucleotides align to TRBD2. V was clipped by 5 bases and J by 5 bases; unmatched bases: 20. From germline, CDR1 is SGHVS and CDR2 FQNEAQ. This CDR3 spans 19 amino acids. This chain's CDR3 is CASSPRGLAGGVGRNEQYF. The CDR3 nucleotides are TGTGCCAGCAGCCCCAGGGGGCTAGCGGGGGGAGTGGGGAGGAACGAGCAGTACTTC.

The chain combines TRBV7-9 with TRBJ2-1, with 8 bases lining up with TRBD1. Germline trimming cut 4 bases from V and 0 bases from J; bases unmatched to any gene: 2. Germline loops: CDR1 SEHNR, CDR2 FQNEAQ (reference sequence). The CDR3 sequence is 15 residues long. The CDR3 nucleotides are TGTGCCAGCAGCTCCACAGGGGGCTCCTACAATGAGCAGTTCTTC. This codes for CASSSTGGSYNEQFF.

In DNA, the CDR3 is TGTGCCAGTACAGGACAGGGGGACGGTTCACCCCTCCACTTT. Its translation: CASTGQGDGSPLHF. This chain uses TRBV19 with TRBJ1-6; the match to TRBD1 covers 10 bases. CDR3 length: 14 residues. Trimming at V came to 7 bases and at J to 9 bases, leaving 6 bases not matched to a gene. Per the germline V gene, CDR1 is LNHDA and CDR2 is SQIVND (reference sequence).

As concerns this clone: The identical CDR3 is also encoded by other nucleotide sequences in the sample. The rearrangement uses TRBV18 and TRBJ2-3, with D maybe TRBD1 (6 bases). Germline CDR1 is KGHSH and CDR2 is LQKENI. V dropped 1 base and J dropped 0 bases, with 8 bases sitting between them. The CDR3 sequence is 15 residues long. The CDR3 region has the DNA TGTGCCAGCTCACCACGAGGGGGTAGCACAGATACGCAGTATTTT. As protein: CASSPRGGSTDTQYF.

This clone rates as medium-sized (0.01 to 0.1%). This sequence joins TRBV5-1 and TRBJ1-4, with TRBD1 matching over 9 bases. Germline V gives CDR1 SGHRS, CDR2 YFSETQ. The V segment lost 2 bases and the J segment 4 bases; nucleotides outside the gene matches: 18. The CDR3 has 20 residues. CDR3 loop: CASSFFAGTGKLRGNEKLFF. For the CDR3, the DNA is TGCGCCAGCAGCTTCTTTGCCGGGACAGGGAAATTAAGGGGTAATGAAAAACTGTTTTTT.

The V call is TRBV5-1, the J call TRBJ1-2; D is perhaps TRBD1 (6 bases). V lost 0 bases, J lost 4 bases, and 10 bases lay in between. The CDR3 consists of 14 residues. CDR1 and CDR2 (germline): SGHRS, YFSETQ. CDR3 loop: CASSLGQGTYGYTF. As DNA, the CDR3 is TGCGCCAGCAGCTTGGGTCAGGGGACCTATGGCTACACCTTC. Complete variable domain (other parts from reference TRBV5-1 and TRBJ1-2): KAGVTQTPRYLIKTRGQQVTLSCSPISGHRSVSWYQQTPGQGLQFLFEYFSETQRNKGNFPGRFSGRQFSNSRSEMNVSTLELGDSALYLCASSLGQGTYGYTFGSGTRLTVV.

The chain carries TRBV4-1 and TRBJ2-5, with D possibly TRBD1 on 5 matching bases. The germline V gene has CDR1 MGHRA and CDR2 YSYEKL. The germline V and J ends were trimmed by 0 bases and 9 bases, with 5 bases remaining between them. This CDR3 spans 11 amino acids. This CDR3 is CASSQEGAQYF. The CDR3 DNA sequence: TGCGCCAGCAGCCAAGAAGGGGCCCAGTACTTC.

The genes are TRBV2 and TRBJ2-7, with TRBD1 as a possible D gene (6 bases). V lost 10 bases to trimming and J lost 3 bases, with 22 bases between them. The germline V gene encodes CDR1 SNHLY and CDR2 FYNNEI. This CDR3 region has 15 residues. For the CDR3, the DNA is TGTGCCAACCACCCCTTGTCAGGGGCCTTCTACGAGCAGTACTTC. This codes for CANHPLSGAFYEQYF.

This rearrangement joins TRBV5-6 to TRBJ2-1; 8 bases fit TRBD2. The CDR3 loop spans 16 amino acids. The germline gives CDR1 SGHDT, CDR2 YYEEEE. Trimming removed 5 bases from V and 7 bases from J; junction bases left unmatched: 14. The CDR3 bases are TGTGCCAGCAGAGAACCGGGACTAGGTCGTTGGAATGAGCAGTTCTTC. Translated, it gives CASREPGLGRWNEQFF.

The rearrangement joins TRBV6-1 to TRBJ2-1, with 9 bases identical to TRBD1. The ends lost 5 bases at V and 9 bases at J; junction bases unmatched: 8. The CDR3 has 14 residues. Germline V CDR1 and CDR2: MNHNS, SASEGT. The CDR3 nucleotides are TGTGCCAGCAGTACAGGGGGCGAAAGGTTTGAGCAGTTCTTC. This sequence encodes CASSTGGERFEQFF.

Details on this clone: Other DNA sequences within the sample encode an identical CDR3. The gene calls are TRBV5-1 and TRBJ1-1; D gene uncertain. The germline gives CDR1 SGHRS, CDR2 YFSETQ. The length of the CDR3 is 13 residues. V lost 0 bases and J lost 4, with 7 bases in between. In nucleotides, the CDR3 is TGCGCCAGCAGCTTGGACGGTGGCACTGAAGCTTTCTTT. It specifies CASSLDGGTEAFF.

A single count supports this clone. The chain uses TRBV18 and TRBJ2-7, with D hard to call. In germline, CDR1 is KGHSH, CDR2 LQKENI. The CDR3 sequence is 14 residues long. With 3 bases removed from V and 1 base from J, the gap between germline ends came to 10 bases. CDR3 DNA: TGTGCCAGCTCACCGGAATGGGCATCCTACGAGCAGTACTTC. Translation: CASSPEWASYEQYF.

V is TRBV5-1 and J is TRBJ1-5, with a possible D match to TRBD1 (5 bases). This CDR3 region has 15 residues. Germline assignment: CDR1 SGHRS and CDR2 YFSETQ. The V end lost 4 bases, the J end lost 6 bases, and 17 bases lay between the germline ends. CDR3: CASSPEPGGSQPQHF. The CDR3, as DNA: TGCGCCAGCAGCCCGGAGCCCGGGGGGAGTCAGCCCCAGCATTTT.